This TCR beta chain was recovered during a study of vaccination and CD4 T cells after COVID-19. Study-level information: Either a CEFX pool, an HIV-1 Nef pool, or no peptide was added to control cultures.

Regarding this clonotype: The antigen remains unidentified.

The treatment denotes: approximately nine-day PBMC culture with coronavirus spike peptide pools or control peptides (ViraFEST assay). Under the ViraFEST approach, antigen-specific T cells were expanded with peptide pools and TCRs subsequently sequenced. The assay that was used to sequence DNA from cultured CD4+ T cells was the Oncomine TCR Beta short-read assay. MiXCR, run by TCRdb on the PCR reads, gives a single entry per CDR3 protein. The sample yields about 10,000 distinct CDR3 sequences, less than 55% seen once. The CDR3 covers 14 residues. V was clipped by 3 bases and J by 2 bases, with 12 bases between them. In germline, CDR1 is DFQATT, CDR2 SNEGSKA (reference sequence).

The sequence derives from a human donor who had recovered from COVID-19. The V and J genes are TRBV20-1 and TRBJ2-3; maybe TRBD2 (6 bases). Material for sequencing was CD4+ T cells from blood, cultured in vitro. CDR3 sequence reads: CSARRLANTDTQYF. DNA for the CDR3: TGCAGTGCTAGGCGGCTAGCGAACACAGATACGCAGTATTTT.